The entry below describes one T cell receptor (beta chain). The antigen remains undetermined. Germline values: CDR1 PRHDT, CDR2 FYEKMQ (reference sequence). V was cut by 5 bases and J by 4 bases, with 12 bases left in between. The CDR3 is 14 residues long. The table came from immunoSEQ multiplex PCR; TCRdb's copy has only in-frame clones and leaves some out. The sample has 120,000 to 150,000 clones, about 87% seen once. The sample originates from a study of T cell responses to AZD1222 COVID-19 vaccine. General observations from the study: Once two AZD1222 doses were given, Spike-specific TCR breadth and depth went up.

The TCR sequence derives from an adult in good health. The chain has TRBV13 and TRBJ1-3, with D possibly being TRBD1 (6 bases). The sample consisted of peripheral blood, taken on day 0 of AZD1222 vaccination. CDR3 amino acids: CASSLGDIGNTIYF. The CDR3 DNA is TGTGCCAGCAGCCTCGGGGACATAGGAAACACCATATATTTT.